This T cell receptor (beta chain) was retrieved from a study of T-cell memory formation after mild COVID-19. Study as a whole: Clustering of TCRs was largely donor specific. Findings of the study overall: Clones from the second wave (peaking day 37) had unconfirmed SARS-CoV-2 specificity. Day 15 to 85 contracting clones showed balanced CD4/CD8; day 15 to 37 expanders favored CD4+.

This clonotype was recorded a few times. The target antigen is unknown. The CDR3 is 13 residues long. The germline V and J ends were trimmed by 1 base and 4 bases, with 7 bases remaining between them. Germline V CDR1 and CDR2: MNHNS, SASEGT. 5'RACE with constant-segment primers yielded barcoded, UMI-tagged TCR alpha and TCR beta cDNA libraries. A single record per CDR3 protein comes from TCRdb applying MiXCR to the 5' RACE reads. The sample consists of about 290,000 distinct CDR3 sequences, 15% of them appearing once. The sequenced sample consisted of PBMCs or a T cell subset sorted from them (not recorded which). The sequence was obtained from a young man who had mild COVID-19 (a few samples of this study predate the infection). Cell type and time point are not known. The chain uses TRBV6-1 and TRBJ1-2, with D unresolved. The CDR3 DNA reads TGTGCCAGCAGTGAAGACGGGGTCTATGGCTACACCTTC. Translated, it gives CASSEDGVYGYTF.